The 28 T cell receptor beta chains below were found in one sample sequenced in a study of CD4 T cells in relation to SARS-CoV-2 and coronaviruses. Antigens of these TCRs are unknown. The table came from immunoSEQ multiplex PCR; TCRdb's copy has only in-frame clones and leaves some out. The top ten clones hold 6.6% of a sample with about 36,000 clones, about 79% of them seen once. Sequenced material: naive CD4+ T cells from PBMCs, cultured in vitro. The sample's subset: naive CD4+ T cells isolated by negative enrichment. Every receptor here comes from an adult with COVID-19.

The chain employs TRBV14 and TRBJ1-2; no clear D. Germline loops: CDR1 SGHDN, CDR2 FVKESK. This CDR3 has 14 amino acids. Trimming pared 3 bases from V and 3 bases from J, leaving 11 bases between. The CDR3 nucleotides read TGTGCCAGCAGCCAGTTTGACTGGGACTATGGCTACACCTTC. Its translation: CASSQFDWDYGYTF.

This sequence joins TRBV4-1 and TRBJ2-7, with 7 bases matching TRBD1. The CDR3 loop spans 14 amino acids. The germline gives CDR1 MGHRA, CDR2 YSYEKL. J gave up 3 bases and V 4 bases, and 6 bases lay outside the gene matches. DNA for the CDR3: TGCGCCAGCAGCCTGACAGGGCAGGTCTACGAGCAGTACTTC. This sequence encodes CASSLTGQVYEQYF.

The V call is TRBV5-4, the J call TRBJ2-3; a possible D gene is TRBD2 (6 bases). Germline V CDR1 and CDR2: SGHNT, YYREEE (reference sequence). Trimming stripped 4 bases from V and 1 base from J, with 13 bases between. The CDR3 totals 15 residues. The CDR3 region has the DNA TGTGCCAGCAGCCTTAGGAAGCGGGGCACAGATACGCAGTATTTT. Translated, it gives CASSLRKRGTDTQYF.

V and J are TRBV6-5 and TRBJ2-7; TRBD1 might be the D (5 bases). CDR3 size: 14 residues. The germline gives CDR1 MNHEY, CDR2 SVGAGI. Deletions cut 6 bases from V and 5 bases from J, with 17 bases between. The CDR3 nucleotides read TGTGCCAGCAGCTCTCCCCAGGGTAGCCACGAGCAGTACTTC. Residues: CASSSPQGSHEQYF.

This clone has a handful of counts. This rearrangement joins TRBV6-4 to TRBJ2-2, with 13 nucleotides matching TRBD2. The germline gives CDR1 MRHNA, CDR2 SNTAGT. This CDR3 has 15 residues. Trimming took 4 bases from V and 4 from J; bases not matched to a gene: 0. The CDR3 bases are TGTGCCAGCAGTGGGACTAGCGGGAGCACCGGGGAGCTGTTTTTT. Translating gives CASSGTSGSTGELFF.

This chain joins TRBV30 and TRBJ2-2; D unresolved. The germline V and J ends were trimmed by 5 bases and 4 bases, with 8 bases remaining between them. CDR3 length: 12 amino acids. CDR1 and CDR2 from the germline V gene are GTSNPN and SVGIG (reference sequence). CDR3 loop: CAWVVSTGELFF. The CDR3 DNA sequence: TGTGCCTGGGTGGTCAGCACCGGGGAGCTGTTTTTT.

This clone was observed a handful of times. This chain joins TRBV7-9 and TRBJ2-3, with 8 bases identical to TRBD1. The CDR3 covers 15 residues. Trimming took 1 base from V and 4 from J; bases not matched to a gene: 4. Per the germline V gene, CDR1 is SEHNR and CDR2 is FQNEAQ (reference sequence). The DNA of the CDR3 is TGTGCCAGCAGCTTAGGAGTACAGGGGGCAGATACGCAGTATTTT. Its translation is CASSLGVQGADTQYF.

This clone occurred once. The CDR3, as DNA: TGTGCCAGCAGCTTTGACGGGACAGGGGGCACCGGGGAGCTGTTTTTT. Residues: CASSFDGTGGTGELFF. The chain uses TRBV7-3 and TRBJ2-2, with TRBD1 matching over 11 bases. The germline gives CDR1 SGHTA, CDR2 FQGTGA. The ends lost 3 bases at V and 4 bases at J; junction bases unmatched: 4. This CDR3 contains 16 residues.

The chain employs TRBV28 and TRBJ2-1, with D maybe TRBD2 (6 bases). Deletions cut 5 bases from V and 2 bases from J, with 19 bases between. The V gene's germline CDR1 is MDHEN and CDR2 SYDVKM. This CDR3 has 17 amino acids. For the CDR3, the DNA is TGTGCCAGCAGTACACCCAGCGGGCCGACTCCCTACAATGAGCAGTTCTTC. This encodes CASSTPSGPTPYNEQFF.

The V call is TRBV24-1, the J call TRBJ2-7; maybe TRBD1 (6 bases). Germline CDR1 is KGHDR and CDR2 is SFDVKD. Trimming cost V 9 bases and J 0 bases, with 11 bases left between them. CDR3 length equals 13 residues. CDR3 region: CATAQGTSYEQYF. CDR3 DNA sequence: TGTGCCACCGCCCAGGGGACCTCCTACGAGCAGTACTTC.

V is TRBV6-2 or TRBV6-3 and J is TRBJ2-7, with 10 positions matching TRBD2. The CDR3 length is 16 residues. J gave up 3 bases and V 0 bases, and 5 bases lay outside the gene matches. Per germline, CDR1 MNHEY and CDR2 SVGEGT. The CDR3 DNA sequence: TGTGCCAGCAGTTACTCGAGGCTAGCGGGAGACTACGAGCAGTACTTC. Encoded protein: CASSYSRLAGDYEQYF.

This clone was seen only once. The V gene is TRBV13, the J gene TRBJ2-5; D remains ambiguous. Trimming cost V 0 bases and J 5 bases, with 7 bases left between them. The V gene's germline CDR1 is PRHDT and CDR2 FYEKMQ (reference sequence). The CDR3 spans 13 residues. CDR3 coding DNA: TGTGCCAGCAGCTTAGGTCAAATCGAGACCCAGTACTTC. Encoded protein: CASSLGQIETQYF.

J is TRBJ1-4 and V is TRBV5-1; tentatively, D is TRBD1 (5 bases). V was trimmed by 2 bases and J by 5 bases, leaving 13 bases between them. CDR1 and CDR2 from the germline V gene are SGHRS and YFSETQ. This CDR3 contains 15 residues. CDR3 nucleotides: TGCGCCAGCAGCTTTCTTGGCAGGGCCAATGAAAAACTGTTTTTT. Encoded protein: CASSFLGRANEKLFF.

The CDR3 nucleotides read TGTGCAAGTCGCTTAGTAGATCAGGGGACCAGGGGGCCAACGCTCTCTGGGGCCAACGTCCTGACTTTC. Residues: CASRLVDQGTRGPTLSGANVLTF. V and J are TRBV12-2 and TRBJ2-6; the table gives TRBD1 as D, unverified against the DNA. TRBV12-2 has pseudogene status. The CDR3 spans 23 residues.

J is TRBJ2-3 and V is TRBV5-1, with 7 positions matching TRBD2. This CDR3 is built from 16 residues. Trimming cost V 4 bases and J 1 base; bases outside gene matches: 9. Germline V gives CDR1 SGHRS, CDR2 YFSETQ. DNA of the CDR3: TGCGCCAGCAGCAGGGGACTACCCTTGGGCACAGATACGCAGTATTTT. Translated: CASSRGLPLGTDTQYF. Variable domain in full (rest from reference TRBV5-1 and TRBJ2-3): KAGVTQTPRYLIKTRGQQVTLSCSPISGHRSVSWYQQTPGQGLQFLFEYFSETQRNKGNFPGRFSGRQFSNSRSEMNVSTLELGDSALYLCASSRGLPLGTDTQYFGPGTRLTVL.

The genes are TRBV3-1 (or the pseudogene TRBV3-2) and TRBJ1-1; D gene unclear. This CDR3 spans 13 amino acids. Trimming removed 4 bases from V and 6 bases from J, with 12 bases in between. Germline values: CDR1 LGHDT, CDR2 YNNKEL (reference sequence). CDR3 nucleotides: TGTGCCAGCAGCCGGGGAATTTTCGCTGAAGCTTTCTTT. Its protein is CASSRGIFAEAFF.

This chain joins TRBV7-9 and TRBJ1-1, with D tentatively TRBD1 (5 bases). Germline V gene lookup returns CDR1 SEHNR and CDR2 FQNEAQ (reference sequence). The CDR3 is made up of 13 amino acids. V lost 3 bases to trimming and J lost 7 bases, with 12 bases between them. DNA of the CDR3: TGTGCCAGCAGCTTGGGAATCCAGGGTGAAGCTTTCTTT. Amino acid sequence: CASSLGIQGEAFF.

This chain joins TRBV5-4 and TRBJ2-7; TRBD2 matches at 8 bases. The trim removed 0 bases at V and 5 bases at J, leaving 10 bases unmatched. The CDR3 is made up of 16 amino acids. CDR1 is SGHNT and CDR2 is YYREEE in the germline V gene (reference sequence). In DNA form, the CDR3 reads TGTGCCAGCAGCTTGGCCTCCCGCGGGAGGTACCACGAGCAGTACTTC. This encodes CASSLASRGRYHEQYF.

This clone occurred once. This sequence joins TRBV28 and TRBJ1-1; D not certain. This CDR3 has 13 amino acids. V was pared by 8 bases and J by 3 bases, with 13 bases between. Looked up from germline, CDR1 is MDHEN and CDR2 is SYDVKM. CDR3: CASRSGGHTEAFF. CDR3 in DNA: TGTGCCAGCCGATCGGGTGGGCACACTGAAGCTTTCTTT.

The CDR3 DNA follows: TGTGCCAGCAGCCAACTACTAGTGGATTTGACCGGGGAGCTGTTTTTT. Translation: CASSQLLVDLTGELFF. The chain recombines TRBV3-1 (or the pseudogene TRBV3-2) with TRBJ2-2, with TRBD2 as a possible D gene (5 bases). Trimming removed 2 bases from V and 5 bases from J, with 15 bases in between. The CDR3 loop spans 16 amino acids. Germline loops: CDR1 LGHDT, CDR2 YNNKEL (reference sequence).

This rearrangement joins TRBV29-1 to TRBJ2-1; D ambiguous. Germline assignment: CDR1 SQVTM and CDR2 ANQGSEA. The V end lost 6 bases, the J end lost 5 bases, and 20 bases lay between the germline ends. This CDR3 comprises 15 residues. The CDR3 reads CSVHDLSATNNEQFF. The CDR3 nucleotides are TGCAGCGTCCATGACCTCTCAGCTACCAACAATGAGCAGTTCTTC.

The rearrangement links TRBV5-5 to TRBJ2-5; D remains ambiguous. The germline V and J ends were trimmed by 0 bases and 2 bases, with 11 bases remaining between them. In germline, CDR1 is SGHKS, CDR2 YYEKEE (reference sequence). This CDR3 region has 15 residues. This CDR3 is CASSLAGSIQETQYF. CDR3 sequence (DNA): TGTGCCAGCAGCTTGGCCGGTAGTATACAAGAGACCCAGTACTTC.

The V gene is TRBV18, the J gene TRBJ1-2; D possibly corresponds to TRBD1 (5 bases). Germline V gene sequence: CDR1 KGHSH, CDR2 LQKENI. The CDR3 is made up of 14 amino acids. The V end lost 3 bases, the J end lost 6 bases, and 14 bases lay between the germline ends. DNA of the CDR3: TGTGCCAGCTCACCCCGCGGGGGGGTTCATGGCTACACCTTC. The encoded protein is CASSPRGGVHGYTF.

The V gene is TRBV3-1 (or the pseudogene TRBV3-2), the J gene TRBJ2-1; no reliable D call. The germline V and J ends were trimmed by 5 bases and 8 bases, with 7 bases remaining between them. This CDR3 is 11 amino acids long. Germline CDR1 and CDR2: LGHDT and YNNKEL (reference sequence). This CDR3 is CASSSLDEQFF. The CDR3 DNA sequence: TGTGCCAGCAGCTCCTTGGATGAGCAGTTCTTC.

The V gene is TRBV5-1, the J gene TRBJ2-1; unclear D gene. Trimming left V 3 bases short and J 4 bases short, with 8 bases between. The CDR3 sequence is 13 residues long. Germline V gene sequence: CDR1 SGHRS, CDR2 YFSETQ. CDR3 protein: CASSSVGYNEQFF. CDR3 sequence (DNA): TGCGCCAGCAGCTCGGTCGGGTACAATGAGCAGTTCTTC.

This chain connects TRBV4-1 to TRBJ2-1; TRBD2 matches 9 bases. CDR3 length: 16 amino acids. Germline V lookup: CDR1 MGHRA, CDR2 YSYEKL. V dropped 3 bases and J dropped 5; count of bases not matched to a gene: 8. The CDR3 loop reads CASSHIAGAAHNEQFF. DNA for the CDR3: TGCGCCAGCAGCCACATAGCGGGAGCAGCCCACAATGAGCAGTTCTTC.

This clone appeared a few times. J is TRBJ2-1 and V is TRBV6-2 or TRBV6-3, with D possibly matching TRBD1 (5 bases). Germline loops: CDR1 MNHEY, CDR2 SVGEGT. This CDR3 comprises 13 residues. V lost 5 bases and J lost 2, with 7 bases in between. CDR3 sequence (DNA): TGTGCCAGCAGTCAGGACACCTACAATGAGCAGTTCTTC. It codes for CASSQDTYNEQFF.

The rearrangement joins TRBV9 to TRBJ2-5; D perhaps matches TRBD2 (6 bases). This CDR3 region has 14 residues. The germline gives CDR1 SGDLS, CDR2 YYNGEE. Trimming removed 0 bases from V and 5 bases from J, with 11 bases in between. The CDR3 loop reads CASSVDLGRETQYF. The CDR3, as DNA: TGTGCCAGCAGCGTAGATTTGGGGAGGGAGACCCAGTACTTC.